The rows below give T cell receptor beta chains drawn from one sample of a study of identical twins. From the 5' RACE reads, TCRdb called clonotypes with MiXCR, one entry per CDR3 protein. The repertoire holds roughly 1.6 million distinct CDR3 sequences, with less than 35% as singletons. Material: cord blood. These receptors came from a newborn girl in good health. Both conserved end residues are part of each CDR3. Fields, in order: V gene, D gene, clone size, J gene, CDR3 protein, CDR3 DNA. A D gene is named only where the DNA matches it firmly. For some rows the clone size is stated as once, few or many, or as a class when expanded; others skip it.

TRBV5-1	TRBD2	.	TRBJ2-3	CASSRRTSGEELTDTQYF	TGCGCCAGCAGCCGCAGGACTAGCGGGGAGGAGCTCACAGATACGCAGTATTTT
TRBV29-1	.	few	TRBJ1-1	CSVRDPETGSGTEAFF	TGCAGCGTTAGGGATCCTGAAACAGGGTCGGGGACTGAAGCTTTCTTT
TRBV6-6	.	.	TRBJ1-4	CASNKVFNEKLFF	TGTGCCAGCAATAAGGTCTTCAATGAAAAACTGTTTTTT
TRBV14	.	.	TRBJ2-5	CASSQDGLSSQYF	TGTGCCAGCAGCCAAGATGGGCTGAGCTCGCAGTACTTC
TRBV12-3/TRBV12-4	TRBD1	.	TRBJ1-1	CASRIQGVNTEAFF	TGTGCCAGCAGGATACAGGGGGTGAACACTGAAGCTTTCTTT
TRBV2	.	.	TRBJ1-2	CASNPKDGGFYGYTF	TGTGCCAGCAATCCGAAGGACGGGGGGTTCTATGGCTACACCTTC
TRBV5-1	TRBD2	few	TRBJ2-5	CASSFSGGSETQYF	TGCGCCAGCAGCTTCAGCGGGGGGTCGGAGACCCAGTACTTC
TRBV28	TRBD1	.	TRBJ1-2	CASSSRGQNYGYTF	TGTGCCAGCAGTTCCAGGGGGCAGAACTATGGCTACACCTTC
TRBV2	.	few	TRBJ1-5	CASSGGGDQPQHF	TGTGCCAGCAGTGGAGGAGGGGATCAGCCCCAGCATTTT
TRBV5-1	TRBD2	many	TRBJ2-1	CASSLGLAGGPGNEQFF	TGTGCCAGCAGTTTAGGACTAGCGGGAGGCCCAGGTAATGAGCAGTTCTTC
TRBV7-8	TRBD2	few	TRBJ2-1	CASSSVRPTGTSGSNEQFF	TGTGCCAGCAGCTCCGTCCGTCCTACCGGGACTAGCGGGAGTAATGAGCAGTTCTTC
TRBV12-3/TRBV12-4	TRBD1	few	TRBJ2-5	CASTLSGQGAREQYF	TGTGCCAGCACCCTCTCGGGACAGGGGGCGAGGGAGCAGTACTTC
TRBV6-2/TRBV6-3	TRBD2	.	TRBJ2-1	CASSYGLAGGDNEQFF	TGTGCCAGCAGTTACGGACTAGCGGGGGGGGACAATGAGCAGTTCTTC
TRBV7-2	TRBD2	.	TRBJ2-5	CASSLWLAAQETQYF	TGTGCCAGCAGCTTGTGGCTAGCGGCCCAAGAGACCCAGTACTTC
TRBV12-3/TRBV12-4	TRBD2	.	TRBJ2-2	CASSYGGGSGTGELFF	TGTGCCAGCAGTTATGGGGGAGGGAGTGGCACCGGGGAGCTGTTTTTT
TRBV21-1	.	.	TRBJ2-3	CASSKAWATDTQYF	TGTGCCAGCAGCAAAGCGTGGGCAACAGATACGCAGTATTTT
TRBV6-5	.	few	TRBJ2-1	CASSYLGGPGYNEQFF	TGTGCCAGCAGTTACTTAGGCGGCCCCGGGTACAATGAGCAGTTCTTC
TRBV27	TRBD2	few	TRBJ2-1	CASRNGGATHNEQFF	TGTGCCAGCAGAAACGGGGGGGCGACTCACAATGAGCAGTTCTTC